This TCR beta chain was identified in a study of CD8+CD57+ T cells in acquired aplastic anemia. Findings and caveats of the study: The CD8+ Simpson's diversity of patients and controls was not significantly different. Almost 30 sequences, all CD8+ CDR3, were shared between patients and controls.

For sequencing, patients were chosen who had shown expansion of CD8+CD57+ cells by flow cytometry. Looked up from germline, CDR1 is LNHDA and CDR2 is SQIVND (reference sequence). The CDR3 extends over 14 amino acids. V lost 7 bases, J lost 3 bases, and 10 bases lay in between. Points on this clonotype: What it recognizes is unknown.

TCR beta VDJ and CDR3 profiling used genomic DNA as template. TCRdb independently ran MiXCR on the reads; one entry per CDR3 protein. The sample records roughly 98,000 distinct CDR3 sequences, about 63% being singletons. What was sequenced was sorted CD4+, CD8+, or CD8+CD57+ T cells (not recorded which) from PBMCs. The TCR originated in a human donor with aplastic anemia. The V and J genes are TRBV19 and TRBJ2-6; D not resolved. CDR3 sequence: CASTWTGGANVLTF. Written as DNA, the CDR3 is TGTGCCAGTACATGGACGGGTGGGGCCAACGTCCTGACTTTC.